This TCR beta chain stems from a study of T cell responses to AZD1222 COVID-19 vaccine. As to this clone: Its antigen is not identified.

CDR3 size: 13 residues. J lost 6 bases, V lost 6 bases, and 5 bases had no gene match. The study's findings and limits: Spike-wide coverage was observed for vaccine-associated CD4 TCRs, with dominant responses at 160-218 and 743-854. There were mostly white British donors and more females than males, and clonal diversity was possibly underestimated.

Only in-frame clones appear in the TCRdb table, and some are missing; sequencing was by immunoSEQ multiplex PCR. This sample has roughly 120,000 clones; roughly nine tenths occur once, and the top ten carry approximately 5.9%. The TCR comes from an adult in good health. The genes are TRBV12-3 or TRBV12-4 and TRBJ2-7, with 10 bases identical to TRBD2. The sample here was peripheral blood, taken on day 0 of AZD1222 vaccination. The CDR3 sequence: CASRGLAEGEQYF. CDR3 bases: TGTGCCAGCAGAGGACTAGCGGAGGGCGAGCAGTACTTC.